A selection of T cell receptor beta chains follows, all from one sample in a study of beta chain features in type 1 diabetes. Sequencing used immunoSEQ multiplex PCR; TCRdb keeps in-frame clones, though not all of them. The data show 900,000 or so clones, 15% to 20% seen once. The material sequenced was naive CD4+ T cells from blood. These receptors all come from a woman aged 18-30 years in good health. The CDR3 runs from the conserved cysteine through the conserved F or W. The order of the fields is D gene, V gene, J gene, clone size, CDR3 protein, CDR3 DNA. The D gene is left open where the match is weak. Size is omitted from some rows. Given values are once, few, many or a class for expanded clones.

D gene: .
V gene: TRBV27
J gene: TRBJ2-5
clone size: few
CDR3 protein: CASSPLSGRYPRETQYF
CDR3 DNA: TGTGCCAGCAGTCCTCTCTCGGGAAGGTACCCTCGCGAGACCCAGTACTTC

D gene: TRBD2
V gene: TRBV7-2
J gene: TRBJ2-5
clone size: few
CDR3 protein: CASSLELAGGGTQYF
CDR3 DNA: TGTGCCAGCAGCTTAGAACTAGCGGGAGGAGGGACCCAGTACTTC

D gene: TRBD2
V gene: TRBV29-1
J gene: TRBJ2-7
clone size: .
CDR3 protein: CSVGLAGLTYEQYF
CDR3 DNA: TGCAGCGTCGGACTAGCGGGCCTAACCTACGAGCAGTACTTC

D gene: .
V gene: TRBV14
J gene: TRBJ1-2
clone size: few
CDR3 protein: CASSQDFGAPDGYTF
CDR3 DNA: TGTGCCAGCAGCCAAGATTTCGGGGCCCCGGATGGCTACACCTTC

D gene: TRBD2
V gene: TRBV27
J gene: TRBJ2-7
clone size: .
CDR3 protein: CASSYAGGRSYEQYF
CDR3 DNA: TGTGCCAGCAGTTATGCGGGGGGCCGCTCCTACGAGCAGTACTTC

D gene: .
V gene: TRBV7-9
J gene: TRBJ2-5
clone size: .
CDR3 protein: CASSFRQGHHGSQETQYF
CDR3 DNA: TGTGCCAGCAGCTTCCGACAGGGTCACCACGGGAGTCAAGAGACCCAGTACTTC

D gene: TRBD2
V gene: TRBV9
J gene: TRBJ2-3
clone size: .
CDR3 protein: CASSRVPGLAGGPTDTQYF
CDR3 DNA: TGTGCCAGCAGCCGAGTCCCGGGACTAGCGGGAGGGCCAACAGATACGCAGTATTTT

D gene: .
V gene: TRBV4-3
J gene: TRBJ2-3
clone size: few
CDR3 protein: CASSQEHRNTDTQYF
CDR3 DNA: TGCGCCAGCAGCCAAGAACACAGAAATACAGATACGCAGTATTTT

D gene: .
V gene: TRBV15
J gene: TRBJ1-5
clone size: few
CDR3 protein: CATSSRDGYQPQHF
CDR3 DNA: TGTGCCACCAGCAGCCGGGACGGATATCAGCCCCAGCATTTT

D gene: .
V gene: TRBV4-1
J gene: TRBJ1-5
clone size: few
CDR3 protein: CASSIRPDQPQHF
CDR3 DNA: TGCGCCAGCAGCATAAGACCTGATCAGCCCCAGCATTTT

D gene: .
V gene: TRBV4-1
J gene: TRBJ2-5
clone size: few
CDR3 protein: CASSQDGGRETQYF
CDR3 DNA: TGCGCCAGCAGCCAAGATGGGGGACGGGAGACCCAGTACTTC

D gene: TRBD1
V gene: TRBV28
J gene: TRBJ1-5
clone size: .
CDR3 protein: CASISGTGSNQPQHF
CDR3 DNA: TGTGCCAGCATTTCCGGGACAGGGTCCAATCAGCCCCAGCATTTT

D gene: TRBD1
V gene: TRBV18
J gene: TRBJ2-7
clone size: .
CDR3 protein: CASSPPFGTGHHHEQYF
CDR3 DNA: TGTGCCAGCTCACCACCGTTTGGGACAGGGCATCATCACGAGCAGTACTTC

D gene: .
V gene: TRBV6-6
J gene: TRBJ2-7
clone size: .
CDR3 protein: CASKLDPGAYEQYF
CDR3 DNA: TGTGCCAGCAAGCTGGACCCGGGTGCCTACGAGCAGTACTTC

D gene: TRBD2
V gene: TRBV4-1
J gene: TRBJ2-5
clone size: few
CDR3 protein: CASSQDFAGGLLGETQYF
CDR3 DNA: TGCGCCAGCAGCCAAGATTTTGCGGGAGGGTTACTAGGAGAGACCCAGTACTTC

D gene: .
V gene: TRBV7-9
J gene: TRBJ2-3
clone size: .
CDR3 protein: CASSLGQGTDTQYF
CDR3 DNA: TGTGCCAGCAGCTTAGGACAGGGCACAGATACGCAGTATTTT

D gene: .
V gene: TRBV28
J gene: TRBJ1-3
clone size: .
CDR3 protein: CASSLPSRDHTIYF
CDR3 DNA: TGTGCCAGCAGTTTACCCTCCAGGGACCACACCATATATTTT

D gene: .
V gene: TRBV9
J gene: TRBJ2-7
clone size: few
CDR3 protein: CASSGGLGYEQYF
CDR3 DNA: TGTGCCAGCAGCGGGGGACTGGGCTACGAGCAGTACTTC

D gene: .
V gene: TRBV20-1
J gene: TRBJ2-7
clone size: few
CDR3 protein: CSARRLGEQYF
CDR3 DNA: TGCAGTGCTAGAAGGCTGGGCGAGCAGTACTTC

D gene: .
V gene: TRBV7-9
J gene: TRBJ2-1
clone size: .
CDR3 protein: CASSFSGGVYEQFF
CDR3 DNA: TGTGCCAGCAGCTTCTCCGGGGGAGTCTATGAGCAGTTCTTC

D gene: .
V gene: TRBV5-1
J gene: TRBJ2-1
clone size: few
CDR3 protein: CASSLTDPRTGQQQFF
CDR3 DNA: TGCGCCAGCAGCCTCACCGACCCGAGGACCGGCCAACAGCAGTTCTTC

D gene: TRBD2
V gene: TRBV15
J gene: TRBJ2-7
clone size: .
CDR3 protein: CATSRDDSGGTPYEQYF
CDR3 DNA: TGTGCCACCAGCAGAGATGATAGCGGGGGGACTCCCTACGAGCAGTACTTC

D gene: .
V gene: TRBV18
J gene: TRBJ2-7
clone size: once
CDR3 protein: CASSPGQENEQYF
CDR3 DNA: TGTGCCAGCTCACCGGGACAAGAAAACGAGCAGTACTTC

D gene: .
V gene: TRBV18
J gene: TRBJ1-2
clone size: .
CDR3 protein: CASSPSGHRYHGYTF
CDR3 DNA: TGTGCCAGCTCACCCTCCGGACACCGCTACCATGGCTACACCTTC

D gene: TRBD1
V gene: TRBV5-8
J gene: TRBJ1-5
clone size: few
CDR3 protein: CASTRTDRDNQPQHF
CDR3 DNA: TGTGCCAGCACCCGGACCGACAGGGACAATCAGCCCCAGCATTTT

D gene: .
V gene: TRBV4-2
J gene: TRBJ2-7
clone size: .
CDR3 protein: CASSQAGLGTSYEQYF
CDR3 DNA: TGTGCCAGCAGCCAAGCCGGTCTGGGCACCTCCTACGAGCAGTACTTC

D gene: .
V gene: TRBV9
J gene: TRBJ2-1
clone size: few
CDR3 protein: CASSERGDHWNEQFF
CDR3 DNA: TGTGCCAGCAGCGAGAGGGGGGACCACTGGAATGAGCAGTTCTTC

D gene: TRBD2
V gene: TRBV28
J gene: TRBJ2-5
clone size: .
CDR3 protein: CASSRTSGRRGETQYF
CDR3 DNA: TGTGCCAGCAGCCGGACTAGCGGGAGAAGAGGGGAGACCCAGTACTTC

D gene: .
V gene: TRBV18
J gene: TRBJ2-7
clone size: .
CDR3 protein: CASSPLQGRTYEQYF
CDR3 DNA: TGTGCCAGCTCACCACTTCAGGGGAGAACCTACGAGCAGTACTTC

D gene: .
V gene: TRBV29-1
J gene: TRBJ1-1
clone size: .
CDR3 protein: CSVVSGTLNTEAFF
CDR3 DNA: TGCAGCGTCGTCTCCGGGACACTGAACACTGAAGCTTTCTTT

D gene: .
V gene: TRBV7-2
J gene: TRBJ1-2
clone size: .
CDR3 protein: CASSLVPLDENYGYTF
CDR3 DNA: TGTGCCAGCAGCTTAGTTCCCCTGGACGAAAACTATGGCTACACCTTC

D gene: .
V gene: TRBV15
J gene: TRBJ1-5
clone size: .
CDR3 protein: CATSRAGTYSNQPQHF
CDR3 DNA: TGTGCCACCAGCAGAGCTGGGACGTATAGCAATCAGCCCCAGCATTTT

D gene: .
V gene: TRBV7-8
J gene: TRBJ2-1
clone size: .
CDR3 protein: CASSLYPRGLARVVDNEQFF
CDR3 DNA: TGTGCCAGCAGCTTATATCCTCGGGGGCTTGCCCGCGTTGTCGACAATGAGCAGTTCTTC

D gene: .
V gene: TRBV6-6
J gene: TRBJ1-1
clone size: few
CDR3 protein: CASSWSLNTEAFF
CDR3 DNA: TGTGCCAGCAGTTGGTCTCTAAACACTGAAGCTTTCTTT

D gene: .
V gene: TRBV5-5
J gene: TRBJ1-2
clone size: few
CDR3 protein: CASSGSNYGYTF
CDR3 DNA: TGTGCCAGCAGCGGGTCTAACTATGGCTACACCTTC

D gene: TRBD1
V gene: TRBV28
J gene: TRBJ1-1
clone size: .
CDR3 protein: CASRDPGTGVAEAFF
CDR3 DNA: TGTGCCAGTAGAGACCCCGGGACAGGGGTCGCTGAAGCTTTCTTT

D gene: TRBD2
V gene: TRBV28
J gene: TRBJ2-5
clone size: few
CDR3 protein: CASSFSGTSRETQYF
CDR3 DNA: TGTGCCAGCAGTTTTTCCGGGACTAGCCGAGAGACCCAGTACTTC

D gene: .
V gene: TRBV4-3
J gene: TRBJ2-3
clone size: few
CDR3 protein: CASSQEGQTTDTQYF
CDR3 DNA: TGCGCCAGCAGCCAAGAGGGCCAAACCACAGATACGCAGTATTTT

D gene: TRBD2
V gene: TRBV4-3
J gene: TRBJ2-3
clone size: few
CDR3 protein: CASSQGLAGVTYF
CDR3 DNA: TGCGCCAGCAGCCAAGGCCTAGCGGGAGTTACGTATTTT

D gene: .
V gene: TRBV5-6
J gene: TRBJ2-3
clone size: few
CDR3 protein: CASSTTDTQYF
CDR3 DNA: TGTGCCAGCAGTACCACAGATACGCAGTATTTT

D gene: TRBD2
V gene: TRBV6-5
J gene: TRBJ2-5
clone size: .
CDR3 protein: CASSYSGGRAGETQYF
CDR3 DNA: TGTGCCAGCAGTTACTCGGGCGGGAGGGCAGGAGAGACCCAGTACTTC

D gene: .
V gene: TRBV13
J gene: TRBJ1-2
clone size: few
CDR3 protein: CATEARVSYGYTF
CDR3 DNA: TGTGCCACCGAGGCCAGGGTTTCATATGGCTACACCTTC

D gene: .
V gene: TRBV7-8
J gene: TRBJ2-2
clone size: few
CDR3 protein: CASSLLYRSANTGELFF
CDR3 DNA: TGTGCCAGCAGCTTATTATATCGCTCAGCGAACACCGGGGAGCTGTTTTTT

D gene: TRBD2
V gene: TRBV7-2
J gene: TRBJ2-1
clone size: .
CDR3 protein: CASSLSILAGVYNEQFF
CDR3 DNA: TGTGCCAGCAGCTTATCGATACTAGCGGGGGTTTACAATGAGCAGTTCTTC

D gene: .
V gene: TRBV28
J gene: TRBJ1-4
clone size: .
CDR3 protein: CASRNPDRREKLFF
CDR3 DNA: TGTGCCAGTCGCAACCCAGACAGACGGGAAAAACTGTTTTTT